Below, one TCR beta chain is given with its context. Original data processing: Nucleated cell counts were estimated from reference gene primer amplification. Repertoires were generated with immunoSEQ multiplex PCR, while TCRdb's copy carries only in-frame clones and drops some. The V and J calls and clone size come from that table; D and trimming were worked out from the DNA. In the table there are under 100,000 clones, roughly 80% of which are singletons. The data belong to a study of blood T cell repertoires in COVID-19. At the level of the study: Samples came from the United States, Italy and Spain, spanning acute and convalescent COVID-19. PBMCs, B-cell-depleted T cells, or T cells were the source of the cDNA or gDNA that made up the material.

This CDR3 comprises 15 residues. Germline V CDR1 and CDR2: MNHEY, SMNVEV (reference sequence). V dropped 2 bases and J dropped 3; count of bases not matched to a gene: 4. This TCR was recovered from an older man with active or convalescent COVID-19. The chain recombines TRBV27 with TRBJ2-5, with TRBD1 matching 9 bases. Sequenced: peripheral blood. The CDR3 sequence is CASSLLGTGKETQYF. CDR3 coding DNA: TGTGCCAGCAGTTTACTCGGGACAGGGAAAGAGACCCAGTACTTC.